These 23 T cell receptor beta chains share one sample of origin, sequenced in a study of vaccination effects on CD4 cells after COVID-19. Sequencing was performed with immunoSEQ multiplex PCR; in TCRdb, only in-frame clones are kept and a portion is missing. Of around 67,000 clones listed, 81% are singletons. These TCRs' antigens remain unknown. Viral peptide pools were used in the ViraFEST assay to expand antigen-specific CD4+ T cells, and sequencing came afterward. Cells that had been cultured for 10 days were the source of isolated CD4+ T cells. Either the mRNA-1273 or the BNT162b2 vaccine was given to participants as two doses. Sequences were derived from CD4+ T cells from PBMCs cultured with HCoV-229E spike peptides, sampled after COVID-19 vaccination. These receptors were collected from a human donor who received a COVID-19 vaccine.

The chain joins TRBV7-2 to TRBJ2-3, with D possibly being TRBD1 (5 bases). Trimming cost V 2 bases and J 6 bases, with 9 bases left between them. Germline V gives CDR1 SGHTA, CDR2 FQGNSA. The CDR3 contains 13 residues. For the CDR3, the DNA is TGTGCCAGCAGCTTACAATCAGGGGATACGCAGTATTTT. It specifies CASSLQSGDTQYF.

This clone was found once. The gene calls are TRBV30 and TRBJ2-7; D unclear. The CDR3 is 14 amino acids. In germline, CDR1 is GTSNPN, CDR2 SVGIG (reference sequence). Trimming took off 4 bases at V and 2 bases at J, with 15 bases between the two ends. The chain's CDR3 is CAWTRYTAAYEQYV. The CDR3 DNA reads as TGTGCCTGGACTCGTTATACAGCCGCCTACGAGCAGTACGTC.

The genes are TRBV9 and TRBJ1-4; no clear D gene. Deletions cut 0 bases from V and 11 bases from J, with 14 bases between. The germline V gene encodes CDR1 SGDLS and CDR2 YYNGEE. The length of the CDR3 is 14 residues. The CDR3 is CASSVAPAEEKLFF. The CDR3, as DNA: TGTGCCAGCAGCGTAGCCCCAGCGGAGGAGAAACTGTTTTTT.

In this sample, this clone turned up once. The rearrangement uses TRBV30 and TRBJ1-1, with D tentatively TRBD1 (5 bases). CDR3 size: 14 residues. Germline V lookup: CDR1 GTSNPN, CDR2 SVGIG (reference sequence). V was pared by 3 bases and J by 1 base, with 12 bases between. The DNA of the CDR3 is TGTGCCTGGAGGGACTTCGACAGGAACACTGAAGCTTTCTTT. Residues: CAWRDFDRNTEAFF.

The chain employs TRBV18 and TRBJ2-5; 8 bases map to TRBD2. Trimming at V came to 6 bases and at J to 5 bases, leaving 11 bases not matched to a gene. CDR1 and CDR2 from the germline V gene are KGHSH and LQKENI. This CDR3 is built from 15 residues. In DNA, the CDR3 is TGTGCCAGCTCCGGGGGGGAGGCTGTCGGCGAGACCCAGTACTTC. Protein sequence: CASSGGEAVGETQYF. Full variable domain (remainder filled in from reference TRBV18 and TRBJ2-5): NAGVMQNPRHLVRRRGQEARLRCSPMKGHSHVYWYRQLPEEGLKFMVYLQKENIIDESGMPKERFSAEFPKEGPSILRIQQVVRGDSAAYFCASSGGEAVGETQYFGPGTRLLVL.

The chain carries TRBV6-5 and TRBJ1-2; D is unclear. Trimming took off 7 bases at V and 7 bases at J, with 19 bases between the two ends. The CDR3 is 14 amino acids. CDR1 and CDR2 (germline): MNHEY, SVGAGI. The DNA of the CDR3 is TGTGCCAGCAACCTCTCAGGTCGGGGAAGTGGCTACACCTTC. Translation: CASNLSGRGSGYTF.

With regard to this clone: This sample also contains other DNA sequences that code for the same CDR3. The rearrangement links TRBV30 to TRBJ2-2, with D perhaps matching TRBD2 (6 bases). V gave up 0 bases and J gave up 5 bases, with 10 bases separating them. The V gene's germline CDR1 is GTSNPN and CDR2 SVGIG (reference sequence). CDR3 length: 14 amino acids. The CDR3 nucleotides read TGTGCCTGGAGTGTATTGGGGAGGACCGGGGAGCTGTTTTTT. Protein sequence: CAWSVLGRTGELFF.

The V call is TRBV2, the J call TRBJ2-3; D is tentatively TRBD1 or TRBD2 (7 bases each). The CDR3 loop spans 20 amino acids. V was clipped by 2 bases and J by 1 base, with 25 bases between them. CDR1 is SNHLY and CDR2 is FYNNEI in the germline V gene. Here the CDR3 DNA reads TGTGCCAGCAGTGAATTTCTTGGGACAGCGCGGGGGAGAGGCACAGATACGCAGTATTTT. Amino acid sequence: CASSEFLGTARGRGTDTQYF. Drawing the rest from reference TRBV2 and TRBJ2-3, the complete variable domain is EPEVTQTPSHQVTQMGQEVILRCVPISNHLYFYWYRQILGQKVEFLVSFYNNEISEKSEIFDDQFSVERPDGSNFTLKIRSTKLEDSAMYFCASSEFLGTARGRGTDTQYFGPGTRLTVL.

This clone was observed a single time. This chain connects TRBV5-1 to TRBJ2-2, with TRBD1 as a possible D gene (6 bases). The CDR3 has 16 amino acids. V was clipped by 4 bases and J by 1 base, with 14 bases between them. Germline assignment: CDR1 SGHRS and CDR2 YFSETQ. CDR3 coding DNA: TGCGCCAGCAGCCAGGTGGGGACACAGAACACCGGGGAGCTGTTTTTT. It encodes CASSQVGTQNTGELFF.

The chain carries TRBV7-2 and TRBJ1-1, with a possible D match to TRBD1 (5 bases). The CDR3 sequence is 15 residues long. Germline CDR1 reads SGHTA; CDR2 reads FQGNSA. V was trimmed by 5 bases and J by 1 base, leaving 14 bases between them. The CDR3 DNA follows: TGTGCCAGCAGCCTGAGGACATCCGGGAACACTGAAGCTTTCTTT. Encoded protein: CASSLRTSGNTEAFF.

The chain uses TRBV19 and TRBJ2-1; either TRBD1 or TRBD2 may fit D (6 bases each). Germline CDR1 and CDR2: LNHDA and SQIVND (reference sequence). The CDR3 contains 13 residues. The V end was cut by 8 bases, the J end by 4 bases, with 12 bases between. Here the CDR3 reads CASSRGTYNEQFF. The CDR3 region has the DNA TGTGCCAGTTCCCGGGGGACATACAATGAGCAGTTCTTC.

The V call is TRBV6-5, the J call TRBJ1-2, with D possibly being TRBD1 (6 bases). The V end lost 5 bases, the J end lost 0 bases, and 10 bases lay between the germline ends. The CDR3 runs to 14 residues. Germline assignment: CDR1 MNHEY and CDR2 SVGAGI. The CDR3 region has the DNA TGTGCCAGCAGTCGACAGGAGTCTAACTATGGCTACACCTTC. This translates into CASSRQESNYGYTF.

The sample holds a few counts of this clone. The chain has TRBV7-6 and TRBJ1-2; D is perhaps TRBD1 (5 bases). The germline V gene encodes CDR1 SGHVS and CDR2 FNYEAQ. V lost 3 bases and J 7 bases, leaving 9 bases between the germline ends. The CDR3 has 12 residues. The CDR3 DNA sequence: TGTGCCAGCAGCTTTTCAGGGAGTGGCTACACCTTC. As protein: CASSFSGSGYTF.

For the CDR3, the DNA is TGTGCCAGCAGCGCGATAGGGCGGGCCGTTGGAGAGACCCAGTACTTC. Translation gives CASSAIGRAVGETQYF. The chain couples TRBV9 to TRBJ2-5; a weak D match, TRBD2 (5 bases). The CDR3 is 16 amino acids. V dropped 3 bases and J dropped 4 bases, with 19 bases sitting between them. Per germline, CDR1 SGDLS and CDR2 YYNGEE.

This chain joins TRBV27 and TRBJ1-5; D remains unclear. V gave up 6 bases and J gave up 0 bases, with 12 bases separating them. Germline assignment: CDR1 MNHEY and CDR2 SMNVEV (reference sequence). The CDR3 runs 15 residues. CDR3: CASSQSPASNQPQHF. The CDR3 DNA reads as TGTGCCAGCAGCCAATCACCCGCTAGCAATCAGCCCCAGCATTTT.

The chain employs TRBV5-1 and TRBJ1-2; TRBD1 might be the D (6 bases). The germline V and J ends were trimmed by 2 bases and 6 bases, with 14 bases remaining between them. Looked up from germline, CDR1 is SGHRS and CDR2 is YFSETQ. The CDR3 is 14 residues long. The CDR3 spells CASSFTGTTDGYTF. CDR3 sequence (DNA): TGCGCCAGCAGCTTTACCGGGACAACGGATGGCTACACCTTC. Full variable domain (outside the CDR3, taken from reference TRBV5-1 and TRBJ1-2): KAGVTQTPRYLIKTRGQQVTLSCSPISGHRSVSWYQQTPGQGLQFLFEYFSETQRNKGNFPGRFSGRQFSNSRSEMNVSTLELGDSALYLCASSFTGTTDGYTFGSGTRLTVV.

The chain joins TRBV7-8 to TRBJ1-1; a weak D match, TRBD1 (5 bases). Germline assignment: CDR1 SGHVS and CDR2 FQNEAQ. CDR3 length: 13 amino acids. V lost 5 bases and J lost 4, with 11 bases in between. The CDR3 spells CASSRGLGTEAFF. The CDR3 coding sequence is TGTGCCAGCAGCCGGGGGTTGGGCACTGAAGCTTTCTTT.

The chain couples TRBV5-8 to TRBJ2-5, with 7 bases lining up with TRBD1. The CDR3 has 15 residues. The V segment lost 6 bases and the J segment 1 base; nucleotides outside the gene matches: 9. Per the germline V gene, CDR1 is SGHTS and CDR2 is YDEGEE. The CDR3 sequence: CASNRQGLFQETQYF. DNA for the CDR3: TGTGCCAGCAACCGACAGGGCCTTTTCCAAGAGACCCAGTACTTC.

As for this clone: The sample holds other DNA sequences that translate to the same CDR3. The chain uses TRBV19 and TRBJ2-1; D is possibly TRBD1 or TRBD2 (6 bases each). Deletions cut 4 bases from V and 0 bases from J, with 7 bases between. The germline gives CDR1 LNHDA, CDR2 SQIVND (reference sequence). The CDR3 runs to 14 residues. Written as DNA, the CDR3 is TGTGCCAGTAGTAGGGGGGCCTCCTACAATGAGCAGTTCTTC. Protein: CASSRGASYNEQFF. Full variable domain (missing parts from reference TRBV19 and TRBJ2-1): DGGITQSPKYLFRKEGQNVTLSCEQNLNHDAMYWYRQDPGQGLRLIYYSQIVNDFQKGDIAEGYSVSREKKESFPLTVTSAQKNPTAFYLCASSRGASYNEQFFGPGTRLTVL.

This chain links TRBV7-2 with TRBJ1-6, with a tentative D call TRBD1 (5 bases). CDR1 SGHTA and CDR2 FQGNSA come from the germline V gene. The CDR3 spans 15 residues. Trimming took 0 bases from V and 11 from J, leaving 14 bases between them. Written as DNA, the CDR3 is TGTGCCAGCAGCTTAGCCGGGACGGGAGATACACCCCTCCACTTT. This encodes CASSLAGTGDTPLHF.

The chain recombines TRBV29-1 with TRBJ1-1; the D is unclear. The length of the CDR3 is 15 residues. From germline, CDR1 is SQVTM and CDR2 ANQGSEA. V lost 6 bases and J lost 3, with 20 bases in between. CDR3 region: CSVVIFKERDTEAFF. CDR3 nucleotide sequence: TGCAGCGTAGTTATATTTAAGGAGCGAGACACTGAAGCTTTCTTT.

This clone occurred once. The chain combines TRBV29-1 with TRBJ2-1, with unresolved D. Germline V gene sequence: CDR1 SQVTM, CDR2 ANQGSEA. The length of the CDR3 is 13 residues. Trimming removed 5 bases from V and 10 bases from J, with 18 bases in between. CDR3 protein: CSVFAGIIDEQFF. The DNA of the CDR3 is TGCAGCGTTTTCGCTGGAATTATCGACGAGCAGTTCTTC.

V usage is TRBV9 and J usage is TRBJ1-1; TRBD1 might be the D (6 bases). Germline V lookup: CDR1 SGDLS, CDR2 YYNGEE. The CDR3 sequence is 15 residues long. V lost 2 bases and J lost 0, with 11 bases in between. CDR3 nucleotides: TGTGCCAGCAGCGTGACGGGACAACTGAACACTGAAGCTTTCTTT. This codes for CASSVTGQLNTEAFF.